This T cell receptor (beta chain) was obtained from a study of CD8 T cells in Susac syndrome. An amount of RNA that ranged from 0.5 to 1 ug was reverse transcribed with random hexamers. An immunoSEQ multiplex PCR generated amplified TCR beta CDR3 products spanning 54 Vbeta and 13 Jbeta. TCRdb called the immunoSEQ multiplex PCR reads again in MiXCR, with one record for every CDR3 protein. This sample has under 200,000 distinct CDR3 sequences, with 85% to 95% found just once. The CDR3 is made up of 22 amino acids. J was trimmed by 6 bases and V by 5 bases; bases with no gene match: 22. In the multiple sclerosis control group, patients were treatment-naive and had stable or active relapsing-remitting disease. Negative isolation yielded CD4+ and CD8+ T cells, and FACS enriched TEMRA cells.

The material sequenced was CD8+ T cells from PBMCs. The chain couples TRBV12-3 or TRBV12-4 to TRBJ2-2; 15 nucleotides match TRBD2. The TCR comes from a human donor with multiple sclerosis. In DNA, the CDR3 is TGTGCCAGCAGTCCCGATCCCGGACTAGCGGGGGGGCTAAGTCCAGCCCCCGGGGAGCTGTTTTTT. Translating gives CASSPDPGLAGGLSPAPGELFF.